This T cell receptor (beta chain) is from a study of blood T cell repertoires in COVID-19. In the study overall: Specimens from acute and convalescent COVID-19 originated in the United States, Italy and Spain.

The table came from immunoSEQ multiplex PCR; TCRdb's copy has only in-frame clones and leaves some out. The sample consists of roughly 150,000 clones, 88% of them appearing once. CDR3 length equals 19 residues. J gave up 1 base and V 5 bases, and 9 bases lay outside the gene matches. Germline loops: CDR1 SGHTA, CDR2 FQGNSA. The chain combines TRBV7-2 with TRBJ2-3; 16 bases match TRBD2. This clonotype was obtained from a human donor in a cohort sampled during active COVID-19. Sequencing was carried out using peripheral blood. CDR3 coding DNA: TGTGCCAGCAGCGGGACTAGCGGGGGGGCCTGGTTTGGCACAGATACGCAGTATTTT. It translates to CASSGTSGGAWFGTDTQYF.